The 18 T cell receptor beta chains given below trace back to one sample, sequenced in a study of T cell repertoires in cytomegalovirus infection (dated by TCRdb to about 2019). The sample's treatment or condition label, in plain terms: in vitro stimulation with specific CMV peptide epitopes to enrich CMV-specific T cells. These receptors are not linked to any known antigen. Sequenced using an Illumina HiSeq 1500. TCRdb trimmed public reads at Q25 via fastp, called clones via MiXCR and kept in-frame beta chains. Rows with a matching CDR3 protein are joined into one entry that keeps the most common DNA and genes. This sample holds about 830,000 distinct CDR3 sequences; 32% were observed only once. The ten biggest clones cover approximately 13% of the sample. The sequences come from cultured CD8+ T cells from PBMCs, collected from culture after CMV antigen stimulation. These receptor sequences come from a human donor in good health (CMV status not recorded). Some clones in this sample may be carry-over from other donors' samples.

V and J are TRBV7-2 and TRBJ2-1, with D possibly matching TRBD2 (7 bases). The CDR3 loop spans 15 amino acids. Germline values: CDR1 SGHTA, CDR2 FQGNSA. The V end lost 5 bases, the J end lost 7 bases, and 18 bases lay between the germline ends. The DNA for the CDR3 is TGTGCCAGCAGCCCTGATAGGGGAGGGGGAAATGAGCAGTTCTTC. Its protein is CASSPDRGGGNEQFF.

The chain combines TRBV25-1 with TRBJ1-3; D might be TRBD1 (5 bases). Germline assignment: CDR1 MGHDK and CDR2 SYGVNS. This CDR3 contains 15 residues. Trimming stripped 1 base from V and 3 bases from J, with 10 bases between. The DNA for the CDR3 is TGTGCCAGCAGTGAATCGGGAGGGGTTGGAAACACCATATATTTT. This encodes CASSESGGVGNTIYF.

The genes are TRBV24-1 and TRBJ1-5; possible D gene TRBD1, 6 bases. Germline CDR1 KGHDR, CDR2 SFDVKD. V shed 5 bases and J shed 2 bases, with 9 bases lying between them. The CDR3 totals 14 residues. Here the CDR3 reads CATSGGAGNQPQHF. CDR3 bases: TGTGCCACCAGTGGGGGGGCTGGCAATCAGCCCCAGCATTTT.

This clonotype has only a few counts. The chain couples TRBV19 to TRBJ1-5; TRBD1 aligns across 7 bases. The CDR3 consists of 17 residues. Looked up from germline, CDR1 is LNHDA and CDR2 is SQIVND (reference sequence). The V segment lost 1 base and the J segment 3 bases; nucleotides outside the gene matches: 9. The CDR3 here is CASSIGDREMDNQPQHF. In nucleotides, the CDR3 is TGTGCCAGTAGTATAGGAGACAGGGAGATGGACAATCAGCCCCAGCATTTT.

This chain connects TRBV28 to TRBJ1-1; D gene ambiguous. Germline CDR1 is MDHEN and CDR2 is SYDVKM. V lost 3 bases to trimming and J lost 1 base, with 9 bases between them. The CDR3 consists of 14 residues. CDR3 bases: TGTGCCAGCAGTTTCCGGCAGCCGAACACTGAAGCTTTCTTT. Its translation is CASSFRQPNTEAFF.

This clonotype was observed a handful of times. Mismatch with germline at one junction end may stem from a read error. The genes are TRBV4-1 and TRBJ1-5; unclear D gene. CDR1 is MGHRA and CDR2 is YSYEKL in the germline V gene. CDR3 length: 15 residues. The CDR3 DNA reads as TGTGCCAGCAGCCAAGATCAGTTTAGCAATCAGCCCCAGCATTTT. It encodes CASSQDQFSNQPQHF.

V gene TRBV6-6 combines with J gene TRBJ2-1; perhaps TRBD2 as D (6 bases). V was shortened by 5 bases and J by 5 bases, with 16 bases between the two germline ends. This CDR3 is 15 amino acids long. Germline V gives CDR1 MNHNY, CDR2 SVGAGI (reference sequence). The CDR3 nucleotides are TGTGCCAGCAGTGAGGAACGGGGGAGGAACAATGAGCAGTTCTTC. Translated: CASSEERGRNNEQFF.

This clonotype was found many times. The chain joins TRBV7-6 to TRBJ2-1; D is possibly TRBD2 (6 bases). The CDR3 sequence is 12 residues long. Deletions cut 6 bases from V and 7 bases from J, with 10 bases between. CDR1 and CDR2 from the germline V gene are SGHVS and FNYEAQ. The CDR3 region is CASRRGENEQFF. The CDR3 region has the DNA TGTGCCAGCAGACGCGGGGAAAATGAGCAGTTCTTC.

Concerning this clonotype: A read error is possible here, since a much larger clone lies one base away. V and J are TRBV7-8 and TRBJ2-1; the D gene is possibly TRBD2 (5 bases). The V gene's germline CDR1 is SGHVS and CDR2 FQNEAQ. Trimming left V 1 base short and J 3 bases short, with 10 bases between. This CDR3 contains 15 residues. In DNA, the CDR3 is TGTGCCAGCAGCTTAGGTGGGAGTGTCTACAATGAGCAGTTCTTC. Protein product: CASSLGGSVYNEQFF.

The chain combines TRBV6-2 or TRBV6-3 with TRBJ2-1, with D unresolved. The V and J ends lost 5 bases and 2 bases respectively, with 10 bases between them. The germline gives CDR1 MNHEY, CDR2 SVGEGT. The CDR3 loop spans 14 amino acids. The CDR3 region is CASSGDTAYNEQFF. Here the CDR3 DNA reads TGTGCCAGCAGTGGGGATACCGCCTACAATGAGCAGTTCTTC.

This clonotype was detected ten times or more. V gene TRBV7-9 combines with J gene TRBJ2-3; 7 positions agree with TRBD1. Trimming at V came to 5 bases and at J to 3 bases, leaving 11 bases not matched to a gene. The V gene's germline CDR1 is SEHNR and CDR2 FQNEAQ (reference sequence). This CDR3 is built from 16 residues. The CDR3 sequence is CASSLPGGRGTDTQYF. For the CDR3, the DNA is TGTGCCAGCAGCCTCCCAGGTGGCAGGGGGACAGATACGCAGTATTTT.

This clonotype has just one count. V gene TRBV2 combines with J gene TRBJ2-4; a possible D gene is TRBD1 (7 bases). Germline loops: CDR1 SNHLY, CDR2 FYNNEI. The CDR3 length is 16 residues. Trimming took off 9 bases at V and 0 bases at J, with 18 bases between the two ends. CDR3 nucleotide sequence: TGTGCCAGTTTACCGACAGGGACTCTAGCCAAAAACATTCAGTACTTC. It translates to CASLPTGTLAKNIQYF. The entire variable domain, with the rest obtained from reference TRBV2 and TRBJ2-4, is as follows: EPEVTQTPSHQVTQMGQEVILRCVPISNHLYFYWYRQILGQKVEFLVSFYNNEISEKSEIFDDQFSVERPDGSNFTLKIRSTKLEDSAMYFCASLPTGTLAKNIQYFGAGTRLSVL.

This clonotype occurred a few times. The V and J genes are TRBV4-1 and TRBJ2-2; D may match TRBD1 or TRBD2 (5 bases each). CDR1 and CDR2 (germline): MGHRA, YSYEKL. Trimming stripped 4 bases from V and 2 bases from J, with 11 bases between. CDR3 size: 15 residues. The CDR3 here is CASSPHGANTGELFF. The CDR3 bases are TGCGCCAGCAGCCCTCACGGGGCCAACACCGGGGAGCTGTTTTTT.

The rearrangement links TRBV10-3 to TRBJ2-2; TRBD1 matches 7 bases. J was trimmed by 5 bases and V by 7 bases; bases with no gene match: 10. Per germline, CDR1 ENHRY and CDR2 SYGVKD. CDR3 length: 15 residues. The CDR3 bases are TGTGCCATCATGTTGACAGGGAGTAAAACCGGGGAGCTGTTTTTT. Amino acid sequence: CAIMLTGSKTGELFF.

V and J are TRBV7-2 and TRBJ2-1, with 8 nucleotides matching TRBD1. The ends lost 1 base at V and 8 bases at J; junction bases unmatched: 4. The CDR3 totals 14 residues. CDR1 SGHTA and CDR2 FQGNSA come from the germline V gene. CDR3 sequence: CASSLVGTGYEQFF. The CDR3 DNA sequence: TGTGCCAGCAGCTTAGTGGGGACAGGCTATGAGCAGTTCTTC.

The V call is TRBV13, the J call TRBJ1-4, with 7 bases lining up with TRBD1. The CDR3 length is 15 residues. Germline V gene data show CDR1 as PRHDT and CDR2 as FYEKMQ (reference sequence). V lost 4 bases, J lost 8 bases, and 10 bases stayed unmatched. Here the CDR3 DNA reads TGTGCCAGCAGCTCCCGGGAGGGGGCGAGGGAAAAACTGTTTTTT. As protein: CASSSREGAREKLFF.

This clonotype came up many times. The chain is built from TRBV7-2 and TRBJ2-7, with D possibly TRBD2 on 6 matching bases. The CDR3 is 13 amino acids. Germline V gives CDR1 SGHTA, CDR2 FQGNSA. The ends were cut back, 1 base at V and 5 bases at J, with 9 bases in the middle. The CDR3 sequence: CASSLVPSDEQYF. The CDR3 DNA is TGTGCCAGCAGCTTAGTACCTAGCGACGAGCAGTACTTC. Supplemented by reference TRBV7-2 and TRBJ2-7, the full variable domain reads GAGVSQSPSNKVTEKGKDVELRCDPISGHTALYWYRQSLGQGLEFLIYFQGNSAPDKSGLPSDRFSAERTGGSVSTLTIQRTQQEDSAVYLCASSLVPSDEQYFGPGTRLTVT.

The J gene is TRBJ1-1, the V gene TRBV5-6; D may be TRBD1 (6 bases). The V gene's germline CDR1 is SGHDT and CDR2 YYEEEE. Trimming took 3 bases from V and 6 from J, leaving 12 bases between them. There are 13 residues in the CDR3. The CDR3 sequence: CASSSGAGSEAFF. CDR3 DNA: TGTGCCAGCAGCTCAGGGGCTGGGTCTGAAGCTTTCTTT.